Listed below are T cell receptor beta chains from one sample, sequenced in a study of glioma-infiltrating T cells after dendritic cell vaccination. Sequencing used immunoSEQ multiplex PCR; TCRdb keeps in-frame clones, though not all of them. The sample has 100,000 or so clones, almost 90% seen once. The sequencing here drew on blood, taken after dendritic cell vaccination. The receptors were sampled from a human donor with glioblastoma. CDR3s include the opening cysteine and the closing phenylalanine or tryptophan. The D gene is left open where the match is weak. Size is omitted from some rows. Given values are once, few, many or a class for expanded clones.

D gene: NA
J gene: TRBJ2-7
clone size: NA
V gene: TRBV6-5
CDR3 protein: CASIKGTSHTYEQYF
CDR3 DNA: TGTGCCAGCATCAAGGGAACTAGTCATACCTACGAGCAGTACTTC

D gene: TRBD1
J gene: TRBJ1-5
clone size: NA
V gene: TRBV6-1
CDR3 protein: CASSAGQGTSQPQHF
CDR3 DNA: TGTGCCAGCAGTGCCGGACAGGGGACGAGTCAGCCCCAGCATTTT

D gene: NA
J gene: TRBJ1-6
clone size: NA
V gene: TRBV5-1
CDR3 protein: CASSQTTDSPLHF
CDR3 DNA: TGCGCCAGCAGCCAGACGACAGACTCACCCCTCCACTTT

D gene: NA
J gene: TRBJ1-2
clone size: NA
V gene: TRBV2
CDR3 protein: CASSEWQGSSGYTF
CDR3 DNA: TGTGCCAGCAGTGAATGGCAGGGTAGTAGCGGCTACACCTTC

D gene: NA
J gene: TRBJ2-2
clone size: NA
V gene: TRBV7-9
CDR3 protein: CASIGGPNTGELFF
CDR3 DNA: TGTGCCAGCATCGGGGGACCTAACACCGGGGAGCTGTTTTTT

D gene: TRBD1
J gene: TRBJ2-1
clone size: NA
V gene: TRBV5-1
CDR3 protein: CASTPDRVYNEQFF
CDR3 DNA: TGCGCCAGCACCCCGGACAGGGTGTACAATGAGCAGTTCTTC

D gene: TRBD2
J gene: TRBJ2-2
clone size: once
V gene: TRBV5-1
CDR3 protein: CASSLGGGTGELFF
CDR3 DNA: TGCGCCAGCAGCCTGGGCGGGGGCACCGGGGAGCTGTTTTTT

D gene: TRBD1
J gene: TRBJ2-7
clone size: NA
V gene: TRBV5-4
CDR3 protein: CASSLGTGGSYEQYF
CDR3 DNA: TGTGCCAGCAGCTTGGGGACAGGGGGTTCCTACGAGCAGTACTTC

D gene: TRBD2
J gene: TRBJ2-5
clone size: NA
V gene: TRBV30
CDR3 protein: CAWSVNLAGLRETQYF
CDR3 DNA: TGTGCCTGGAGTGTTAACTTAGCGGGACTCAGGGAGACCCAGTACTTC

D gene: TRBD1
J gene: TRBJ1-1
clone size: NA
V gene: TRBV10-3
CDR3 protein: CAIREKGQDNTEAFF
CDR3 DNA: TGTGCCATCAGGGAAAAAGGACAGGACAACACTGAAGCTTTCTTT

D gene: NA
J gene: TRBJ1-1
clone size: NA
V gene: TRBV13
CDR3 protein: CASRSLNTEAFF
CDR3 DNA: TGTGCCAGCAGGAGTCTGAACACTGAAGCTTTCTTT

D gene: NA
J gene: TRBJ1-1
clone size: NA
V gene: TRBV6-1
CDR3 protein: CASIPGVMNTEAFF
CDR3 DNA: TGTGCCAGCATCCCAGGGGTCATGAACACTGAAGCTTTCTTT

D gene: TRBD2
J gene: TRBJ2-3
clone size: NA
V gene: TRBV11-2
CDR3 protein: CASSLEDRLAGVNRDTQYF
CDR3 DNA: TGTGCCAGCAGCTTAGAGGACCGACTAGCGGGAGTGAATAGAGATACGCAGTATTTT

D gene: NA
J gene: TRBJ1-5
clone size: NA
V gene: TRBV6-6
CDR3 protein: CASRITHRLRQPQHF
CDR3 DNA: TGTGCCAGCAGGATTACTCACAGGTTGAGGCAGCCCCAGCATTTT